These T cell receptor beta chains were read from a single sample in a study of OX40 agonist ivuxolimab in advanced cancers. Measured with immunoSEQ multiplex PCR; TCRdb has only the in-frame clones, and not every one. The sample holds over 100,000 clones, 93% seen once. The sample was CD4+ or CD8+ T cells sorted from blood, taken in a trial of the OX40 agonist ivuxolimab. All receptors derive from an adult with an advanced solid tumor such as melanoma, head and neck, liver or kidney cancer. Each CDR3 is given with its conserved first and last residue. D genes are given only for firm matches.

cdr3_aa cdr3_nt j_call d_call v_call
CAIRGVNTEAFF TGTGCCATCCGAGGGGTGAACACTGAAGCTTTCTTT TRBJ1-1 - TRBV10-3
CATRIGTSGSWETQYF TGTGCCACCCGTATCGGGACTAGCGGGAGCTGGGAGACCCAGTACTTC TRBJ2-5 TRBD2 TRBV5-4
CASSQGVVGSGANVLTF TGCGCCAGCAGCCAAGGGGTGGTAGGCTCTGGGGCCAACGTCCTGACTTTC TRBJ2-6 - TRBV4-1
CASPTRADSMNTEAFF TGTGCCAGCCCCACACGGGCGGACAGCATGAACACTGAAGCTTTCTTT TRBJ1-1 - TRBV28
CASSATGSQETQYF TGTGCCAGCAGCGCGACAGGGTCCCAAGAGACCCAGTACTTC TRBJ2-5 TRBD1 TRBV9
CAISEWGLGNEQFF TGTGCCATCAGTGAATGGGGTCTGGGGAATGAGCAGTTCTTC TRBJ2-1 - TRBV10-3
CASSRPGTTSTDTQYF TGCGCCAGCAGCCGCCCGGGGACAACAAGCACAGATACGCAGTATTTT TRBJ2-3 - TRBV5-1
CASSSDPQGPPGETQYF TGTGCCAGCAGCTCGGATCCTCAGGGGCCCCCGGGAGAGACCCAGTACTTC TRBJ2-5 - TRBV7-6
CATGNTGEALEQYF TGTGCCACGGGGAATACAGGGGAGGCTCTCGAGCAGTACTTC TRBJ2-7 - TRBV19
CASSQPRGGGYTF TGTGCCAGCAGCCAGCCCAGGGGAGGCGGCTACACCTTC TRBJ1-2 - TRBV14
CASSPSTRWQWETQYF TGTGCCAGCAGCCCCTCGACTAGATGGCAATGGGAGACCCAGTACTTC TRBJ2-5 - TRBV7-2
CASSAGLAETQYF TGTGCCAGCAGCGCCGGACTAGCAGAGACCCAGTACTTC TRBJ2-5 TRBD2 TRBV5-6